The clone carrying this T cell receptor (beta chain) appeared a single time. The sample is drawn from a study of blood T cell repertoires in COVID-19. The wider study: Samples taken during acute and convalescent COVID-19 were collected in the United States, Italy and Spain. PBMCs, B-cell-depleted T cells, or T cells provided the cDNA or gDNA that made up the material.

Trimming left V 7 bases short and J 0 bases short, with 10 bases between. Germline V gene lookup returns CDR1 SQVTM and CDR2 ANQGSEA. This CDR3 has 13 amino acids. Original analysis: Reference gene primer amplification in the assay estimated nucleated cell counts. Clones were read by immunoSEQ multiplex PCR, and TCRdb kept only the in-frame ones, dropping some. D and trimming were read from the DNA, whereas the V and J calls and clone size are those reported in that table. This table holds 52,000 or so clones, roughly 88% found once. The V call is TRBV29-1, the J call TRBJ1-3; a weak D match, TRBD1 (6 bases). Sample: peripheral blood. The TCR originated in a human donor in a cohort sampled during active COVID-19. The CDR3 here is CSAGDNSGNTIYF. CDR3 sequence (DNA): TGCAGCGCCGGGGACAACTCTGGAAACACCATATATTTT. Complete variable domain (other parts from reference TRBV29-1 and TRBJ1-3): SAVISQKPSRDICQRGTSLTIQCQVDSQVTMMFWYRQQPGQSLTLIATANQGSEATYESGFVIDKFPISRPNLTFSTLTVSNMSPEDSSIYLCSAGDNSGNTIYFGEGSWLTVV.